This T cell receptor (beta chain) was observed in a study of T cells expressing NK-cell markers. TCRdb reprocessed the 5' RACE reads and reports one entry per CDR3 protein, with no DNA. In all, the sample yields a few hundred thousand distinct CDR3 sequences. The source material was blood T cells: a sorted CD56 or NKG2C T cell subset, CD4+ or CD8+ T cells, or bulk PBMC T cells (not recorded which). The clonotype originates from a man between 18 and 29 years old in good health.

The CDR3 loop reads CASSPGTSDVLTF. This chain uses TRBV5-1 with TRBJ2-6; there is no DNA to check the TCRdb D call of TRBD2. The CDR3 is 13 amino acids. The germline V gene has CDR1 SGHRS and CDR2 YFSETQ.